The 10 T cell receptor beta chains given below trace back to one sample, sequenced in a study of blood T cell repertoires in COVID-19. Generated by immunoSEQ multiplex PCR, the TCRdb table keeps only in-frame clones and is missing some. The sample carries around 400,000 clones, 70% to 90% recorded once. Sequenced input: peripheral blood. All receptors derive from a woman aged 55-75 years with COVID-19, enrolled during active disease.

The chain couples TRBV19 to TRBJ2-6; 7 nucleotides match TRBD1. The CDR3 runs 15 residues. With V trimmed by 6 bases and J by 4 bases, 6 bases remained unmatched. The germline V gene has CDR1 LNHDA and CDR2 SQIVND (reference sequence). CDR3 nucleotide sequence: TGTGCCAGTAGCCTCAGGGGGACCGGGGCCAACGTCCTGACTTTC. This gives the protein CASSLRGTGANVLTF.

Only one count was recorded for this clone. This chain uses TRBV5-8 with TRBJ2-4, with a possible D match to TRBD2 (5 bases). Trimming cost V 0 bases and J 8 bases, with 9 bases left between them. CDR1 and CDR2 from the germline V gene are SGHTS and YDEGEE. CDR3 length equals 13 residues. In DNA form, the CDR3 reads TGTGCCAGCAGCTTGGGACTACAATACATTCAGTACTTC. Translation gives CASSLGLQYIQYF.

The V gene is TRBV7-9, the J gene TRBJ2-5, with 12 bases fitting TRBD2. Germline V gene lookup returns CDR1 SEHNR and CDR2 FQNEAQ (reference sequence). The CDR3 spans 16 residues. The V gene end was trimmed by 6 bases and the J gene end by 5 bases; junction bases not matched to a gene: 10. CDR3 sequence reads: CASRVASGGADETQYF. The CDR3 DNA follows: TGTGCCAGCAGGGTGGCTAGCGGGGGGGCCGACGAGACCCAGTACTTC.

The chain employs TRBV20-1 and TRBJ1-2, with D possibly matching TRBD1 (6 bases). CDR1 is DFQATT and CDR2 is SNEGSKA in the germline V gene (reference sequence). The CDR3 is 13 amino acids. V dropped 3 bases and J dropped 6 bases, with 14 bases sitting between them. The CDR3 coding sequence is TGCAGTGCTAGTGTAAGGGGGTTAGATGGCTACACCTTC. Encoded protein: CSASVRGLDGYTF.

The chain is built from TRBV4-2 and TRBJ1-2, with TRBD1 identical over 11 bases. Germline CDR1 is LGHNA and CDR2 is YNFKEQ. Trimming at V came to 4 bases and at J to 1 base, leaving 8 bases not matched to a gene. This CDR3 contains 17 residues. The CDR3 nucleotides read TGTGCCAGCAGCCCCAGGGGACAGGGGGTCGTTAACTATGGCTACACCTTC. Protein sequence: CASSPRGQGVVNYGYTF.

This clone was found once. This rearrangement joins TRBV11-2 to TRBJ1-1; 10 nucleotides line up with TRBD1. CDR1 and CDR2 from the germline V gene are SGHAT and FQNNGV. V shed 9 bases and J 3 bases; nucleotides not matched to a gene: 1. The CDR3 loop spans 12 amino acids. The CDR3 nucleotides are TGTGCCAGTGACAGGGGGCACACTGAAGCTTTCTTT. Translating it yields CASDRGHTEAFF.

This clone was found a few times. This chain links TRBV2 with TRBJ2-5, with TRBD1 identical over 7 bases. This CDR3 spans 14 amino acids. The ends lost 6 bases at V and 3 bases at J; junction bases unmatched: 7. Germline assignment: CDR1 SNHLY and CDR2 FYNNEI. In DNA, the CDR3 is TGTGCCAGCAGGTTTAGGGACAGTAAAGAGACCCAGTACTTC. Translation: CASRFRDSKETQYF. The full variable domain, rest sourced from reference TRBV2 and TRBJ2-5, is EPEVTQTPSHQVTQMGQEVILRCVPISNHLYFYWYRQILGQKVEFLVSFYNNEISEKSEIFDDQFSVERPDGSNFTLKIRSTKLEDSAMYFCASRFRDSKETQYFGPGTRLLVL.

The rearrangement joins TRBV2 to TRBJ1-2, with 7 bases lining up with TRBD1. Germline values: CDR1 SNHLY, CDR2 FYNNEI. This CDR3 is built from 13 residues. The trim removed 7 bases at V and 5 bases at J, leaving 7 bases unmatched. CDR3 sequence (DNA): TGTGCCAGCATCCGACAGGGTAGTTATGGCTACACCTTC. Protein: CASIRQGSYGYTF.

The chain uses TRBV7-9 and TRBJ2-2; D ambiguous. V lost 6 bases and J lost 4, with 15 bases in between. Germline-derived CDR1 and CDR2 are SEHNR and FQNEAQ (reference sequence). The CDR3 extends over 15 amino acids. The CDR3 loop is CASRYPQPGTGELFF. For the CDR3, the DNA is TGTGCCAGCAGGTACCCCCAGCCAGGCACCGGGGAGCTGTTTTTT.

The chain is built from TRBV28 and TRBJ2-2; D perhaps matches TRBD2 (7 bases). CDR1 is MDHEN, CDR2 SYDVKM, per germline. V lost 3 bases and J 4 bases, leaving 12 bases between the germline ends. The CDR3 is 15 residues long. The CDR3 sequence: CASSLGGRGTGELFF. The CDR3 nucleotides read TGTGCCAGCAGTTTGGGGGGGCGAGGCACCGGGGAGCTGTTTTTT.